This T cell receptor (beta chain) is from a study of human T cells and chemical hapten exposure (dated by TCRdb to the early 2020s). The study in broad terms: For sensitization, 2% DPC in acetone was applied to an approximately 2 cm by approximately 2 cm area of upper inner arm skin. Blood was sampled from patients pre-sensitization (week 0) and at 2, 6 and about 24 weeks after DPC sensitization. Patch testing was done on the upper back using Finn chambers containing 0.01% DPC, and results were scored after 6 days according to International Contact Dermatitis Research Group standards. Roughly 30 alopecia patients provided blood for TCR sequencing at one to four time points (pre-sensitization, 2, 6 and 24 weeks). The libraries were sequenced as a pool, and the TCR yield per sample differed mostly because of small variations in library volumes within the pool. Throughout the approximately 25-week study period, patients were also given weekly therapeutic DPC doses on the scalp. In alopecia patients, the study followed how the peripheral blood TCR repertoire changed in vivo over primary and secondary sensitization to diphenylcyclopropenone (DPC), a hapten. The patient cohort, mostly female, included alopecia areata with under or over 50% scalp involvement, alopecia totalis and alopecia universalis.

What the research found in general, with its limitations: A positive correlation was found between the number of PT1 expanded TCRs and patch test score, with significance reached at thresholds 8, 16 and 32 but not 4. Alopecia, a presumed autoimmune disease, was present in all patients, so the immune response of the patients might differ from that of healthy individuals. DPC sensitization did not change the number of TCRs with a frequency above 1 in 1000, and there was no evidence of changes in global repertoire structure. Repeated subsampling changed both the strength of the expansion versus patch-test correlation and the threshold at which the correlation became significant. Compared with pre-sensitization or healthy control sets, expanded TCRs formed significantly more large CDR3 similarity clusters, which is consistent with antigen-driven responses.

From the cysteine through the phenylalanine, the CDR3 covers 16 amino acids. The kept DNA is CDR3 alone, 48 bases in frame from the first base. Trimming at the junction amounts to 0 bases on V and 0 bases on J, and the germline ends lie 10 bases apart. From the germline V gene (reference sequence), CDR1 is SGHKS and CDR2 is YYEKEE. Libraries were built with RACE. Sequenced using a NextSeq 500. Library preparation attached unique molecular identifiers to individual cDNA molecules for quantitative, reproducible TCR counting. From each blood RNA sample, both TCR alpha and TCR beta chains were sequenced. In the original analysis: Samples had a median of about 96,000 TCRs, with a range from roughly 23,224 to 700,000. V, J and CDR3 annotation of the TCR reads was performed with the Decombinator software suite. For the PS versus PT1 abundance plots, all samples were subsampled to the same number of TCRs (28,000). Expanded TCRs were defined as absent before sensitization and observed at least eight times at the 2-week time point. TCRdb cleaned the public reads at Q25 with fastp, built clones with MiXCR and kept in-frame beta chains. Here each entry gathers all rows of one CDR3 protein and keeps the most common genes and DNA. V and J calls and clone size were set by TCRdb, not the authors. The sample contains 85,000 to 100,000 distinct CDR3 sequences, 27% of them found a single time. Clones ranked in the top ten supply around 10% of the sample.

In regard to this clonotype: The target of this receptor is not known. It has no much larger one-base neighbor in the sample; base qualities were not kept.

The time point label, read with the paper, signifies: patch test 3, about 24 weeks after DPC sensitization. The treatment or condition label for this specimen denotes: therapeutic diphenylcyclopropenone sensitization with weekly scalp DPC. Blood at each patch-test visit was drawn before the patch test was applied. To be eligible, patients had to be aged 18 to 70, diagnosed with alopecia and judged suitable for DPC therapy, while pregnant patients were excluded. Total RNA was extracted from unfractionated whole blood collected in Tempus Blood RNA tubes. Sequenced material: whole blood, taken in connection with sensitization to the hapten diphenylcyclopropenone (DPC). The origin of this receptor is a man aged 35 to 55 with alopecia areata. Some clones in this sample may be carry-over from other donors' samples. The chain uses TRBV5-5 and TRBJ1-5, and TRBD1 may be the D gene, going by 5 matching bases. The sequenced DNA is TGTGCCAGCAGCTTGGTGGCAGGGCCTAGCAATCAGCCCCAGCATTTT. It is translated as CASSLVAGPSNQPQHF.